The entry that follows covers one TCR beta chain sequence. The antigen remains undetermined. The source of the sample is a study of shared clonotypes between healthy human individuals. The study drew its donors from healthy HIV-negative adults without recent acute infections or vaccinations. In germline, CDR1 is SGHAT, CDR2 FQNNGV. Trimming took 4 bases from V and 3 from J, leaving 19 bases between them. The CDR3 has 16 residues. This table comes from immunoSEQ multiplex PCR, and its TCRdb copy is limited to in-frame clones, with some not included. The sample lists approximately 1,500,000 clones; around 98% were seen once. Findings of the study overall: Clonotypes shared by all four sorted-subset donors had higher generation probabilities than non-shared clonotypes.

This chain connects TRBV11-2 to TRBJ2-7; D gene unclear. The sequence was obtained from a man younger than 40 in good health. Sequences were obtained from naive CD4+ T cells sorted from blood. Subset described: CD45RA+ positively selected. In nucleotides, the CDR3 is TGTGCCAGCAGCTCCACCAGTCTCAACTGGGACTACGAGCAGTACTTC. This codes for CASSSTSLNWDYEQYF.